The 9 T cell receptor beta chains below come from one sample, sequenced in a study of blood T cell repertoires in COVID-19. TCRdb's copy holds only in-frame clones and misses some; the assay was immunoSEQ multiplex PCR. The top ten hold under 4.5% of the sample, which has some 220,000 clones, just under 85% seen once. The sequencing sample was made of peripheral blood. These receptors came from a man between 50 and 59 years old with acute or convalescent COVID-19.

The chain has TRBV30 and TRBJ2-7, with 7 bases lining up with TRBD1. Unmatched junction bases numbered 9, after V lost 5 bases and J lost 2 bases. There are 14 residues in the CDR3. Per germline, CDR1 GTSNPN and CDR2 SVGIG (reference sequence). The CDR3 DNA sequence: TGTGCCTGGGACCGCCGGGACAGCGCCTACGAGCAGTACTTC. It encodes CAWDRRDSAYEQYF. The complete variable domain, with remaining parts taken from reference TRBV30 and TRBJ2-7, reads SQTIHQWPATLVQPVGSPLSLECTVEGTSNPNLYWYRQAAGRGLQLLFYSVGIGQISSEVPQNLSASRPQDRQFILSSKKLLLSDSGFYLCAWDRRDSAYEQYFGPGTRLTVT.

The rearrangement links TRBV3-1 (or the pseudogene TRBV3-2) to TRBJ2-3; TRBD2 agrees at 7 bases. V shed 7 bases, J shed 5 bases, and the junction held 9 bases outside the gene matches. Looked up from germline, CDR1 is LGHDT and CDR2 is YNNKEL (reference sequence). The CDR3 sequence is 14 residues long. The CDR3, as DNA: TGTGCCAGCAACTTGGGGGGGTATGGAGATACGCAGTATTTT. This sequence encodes CASNLGGYGDTQYF.

This clone occurred a few times. This chain uses TRBV19 with TRBJ2-7; D call uncertain. The length of the CDR3 is 16 residues. V was cut by 1 base and J by 2 bases, with 15 bases left in between. Germline V gene sequence: CDR1 LNHDA, CDR2 SQIVND (reference sequence). The CDR3 loop reads CASSIVRVEFAYEQYF. CDR3 sequence (DNA): TGTGCCAGTAGTATAGTTCGGGTTGAATTTGCCTACGAGCAGTACTTC.

This rearrangement joins TRBV5-4 to TRBJ1-2; D is uncertain. Trimming left V 0 bases short and J 2 bases short, with 8 bases between. CDR1 SGHNT and CDR2 YYREEE come from the germline V gene (reference sequence). The CDR3 has 14 amino acids. In DNA form, the CDR3 reads TGTGCCAGCAGCTTGGACAGTCGGAACTATGGCTACACCTTC. Amino acid sequence: CASSLDSRNYGYTF.

The chain is built from TRBV28 and TRBJ2-6; possible D gene TRBD1, 5 bases. Trimming left V 5 bases short and J 0 bases short, with 8 bases between. Germline CDR1 and CDR2: MDHEN and SYDVKM. The CDR3 spans 15 residues. CDR3 sequence reads: CASSRQRSGANVLTF. The DNA of the CDR3 is TGTGCCAGCAGTCGACAGCGCTCTGGGGCCAACGTCCTGACTTTC.

V usage is TRBV27 and J usage is TRBJ1-2; 7 bases map to TRBD1. This CDR3 contains 15 residues. The germline CDR1 and CDR2 sequences are MNHEY and SMNVEV (reference sequence). The J segment lost 8 bases and the V segment lost 4 bases, leaving 13 bases of the junction unmatched. CDR3 amino acids: CASSSTGDLVGGYTF. The CDR3 bases are TGTGCCAGCAGTTCAACAGGGGACCTCGTTGGGGGCTACACCTTC.

The V and J genes are TRBV3-1 (or the pseudogene TRBV3-2) and TRBJ2-3, with D maybe TRBD1 (6 bases). The germline CDR1 and CDR2 sequences are LGHDT and YNNKEL (reference sequence). This CDR3 region has 17 residues. V lost 0 bases and J lost 10, with 23 bases in between. DNA of the CDR3: TGTGCCAGCAGCCAAGATACGGGACAATATATTGTTAGGGCGCAGTATTTT. Translating it yields CASSQDTGQYIVRAQYF.

The rearrangement links TRBV7-9 to TRBJ1-4; D call uncertain. The CDR3 extends over 14 amino acids. V lost 1 base and J 4 bases, leaving 7 bases between the germline ends. Germline lookup yields CDR1 SEHNR and CDR2 FQNEAQ (reference sequence). CDR3 nucleotide sequence: TGTGCCAGCAGCTTAGTTCATAGTAATGAAAAACTGTTTTTT. It is translated as CASSLVHSNEKLFF.

The chain uses TRBV6-5 and TRBJ1-6; D is perhaps TRBD1 (6 bases). CDR1 is MNHEY, CDR2 SVGAGI, per germline. Between the trimmed V and J ends, which lost 6 bases and 13 bases, there was a span of 19 bases. This CDR3 has 14 residues. CDR3: CASSPGVGIHPLHF. The CDR3 DNA sequence: TGTGCCAGCAGCCCAGGGGTTGGGATTCACCCCCTCCACTTT.